These 27 T cell receptor beta chains were all obtained from the same sample, sequenced in a study of T cell changes during pregnancy in multiple sclerosis (dated by TCRdb to about 2019). Library construction relied on the immunoSEQ multiplex PCR assay. TCRdb's version of the immuneACCESS table is confined to in-frame rearrangements and falls short of the full clone set. An unresolved V gene accounts for under half of the shortfall where checked; the remainder is of unknown origin. For this sample the table gives around 50,000 clones, of which roughly 93% were detected only once. The ten largest clones represent 3% to 4.5% of the sample. The specimen was CD8+ T cells from peripheral blood mononuclear cells, collected in the second trimester of pregnancy. These receptor sequences come from a female donor with multiple sclerosis, enrolled in a pregnancy study.

The chain couples TRBV7-2 to TRBJ1-1; D is possibly TRBD1 (6 bases). The CDR3 spans 13 residues. Germline-derived CDR1 and CDR2 are SGHTA and FQGNSA. With 0 bases removed from V and 9 bases from J, the gap between germline ends came to 11 bases. The CDR3 here is CASSLARGSQAFF. CDR3 bases: TGTGCCAGCAGCTTAGCGAGGGGGTCCCAAGCTTTCTTT.

The chain uses TRBV29-1 and TRBJ2-1, with 9 positions matching TRBD2. Germline-derived CDR1 and CDR2 are SQVTM and ANQGSEA. V was pared by 1 base and J by 9 bases, with 1 base of the junction left unmatched. This CDR3 has 12 residues. CDR3 amino acids: CSVEVREGEQFF. The CDR3 coding sequence is TGCAGCGTTGAAGTGCGGGAGGGTGAGCAGTTCTTC.

Relative to its sample, this clone is medium-sized. This rearrangement joins TRBV7-3 to TRBJ2-7; TRBD1 might be the D (6 bases). Germline V gene sequence: CDR1 SGHTA, CDR2 FQGTGA. With 2 bases removed from V and 4 bases from J, the gap between germline ends came to 9 bases. The CDR3 sequence is 13 residues long. CDR3 residues: CASSLDQGYEQYF. CDR3 in DNA: TGTGCCAGCAGCTTAGATCAGGGGTACGAGCAGTACTTC.

This clone was observed a single time. This chain joins TRBV11-3 and TRBJ2-7; 10 nucleotides match TRBD2. The CDR3 length is 19 residues. Germline loops: CDR1 SGHNT, CDR2 YENEEA. J was trimmed by 3 bases and V by 2 bases; bases with no gene match: 16. The DNA of the CDR3 is TGTGCCAGCAGCTTAAAGGGGGGTGCGGGACTAGCGACCCACTACGAGCAGTACTTC. Amino acids: CASSLKGGAGLATHYEQYF.

V and J are TRBV27 and TRBJ2-7; TRBD1 agrees at 7 bases. With 7 bases clipped from V and 2 bases from J, the junction kept 8 bases outside the gene matches. Per germline, CDR1 MNHEY and CDR2 SMNVEV (reference sequence). CDR3 length: 14 residues. The CDR3 DNA follows: TGTGCCAGCAACCCTTTCGGACAGGCCTACGAGCAGTACTTC. Its translation is CASNPFGQAYEQYF.

The chain carries TRBV5-4 and TRBJ2-7; 7 bases line up with TRBD1. This CDR3 region has 15 residues. Germline trimming cut 1 base from V and 2 bases from J; bases unmatched to any gene: 6. Germline-derived CDR1 and CDR2 are SGHNT and YYREEE (reference sequence). DNA for the CDR3: TGTGCCAGCAGCTTGAACCCCAGGGGGACCTACGAGCAGTACTTC. Its protein product is CASSLNPRGTYEQYF.

The V call is TRBV25-1, the J call TRBJ1-2; D call uncertain. This CDR3 is built from 13 residues. V was shortened by 1 base and J by 6 bases, with 9 bases between the two germline ends. Germline lookup yields CDR1 MGHDK and CDR2 SYGVNS. The DNA of the CDR3 is TGTGCCAGCAGTGAATCGAGCCCTCATGGCTACACCTTC. Translation: CASSESSPHGYTF.

The V call is TRBV5-1, the J call TRBJ2-7, with 8 positions matching TRBD2. CDR1 SGHRS and CDR2 YFSETQ come from the germline V gene. The CDR3 totals 15 residues. V shed 0 bases and J 5 bases; nucleotides not matched to a gene: 7. Written as DNA, the CDR3 is TGCGCCAGCAGCTTGGCACTAGCGGTAGGGAACGAGCAGTACTTC. It codes for CASSLALAVGNEQYF.

CDR3 DNA: TGTGCCAGCAGCTCCTACGGGGGGGGCTCCTACGAGCAGTACTTC. Its protein is CASSSYGGGSYEQYF. The chain joins TRBV7-3 to TRBJ2-7; 8 positions agree with TRBD2. Looked up from germline, CDR1 is SGHTA and CDR2 is FQGTGA. The CDR3 loop spans 15 amino acids. With 4 bases clipped from V and 0 bases from J, the junction kept 5 bases outside the gene matches.

The gene calls are TRBV27 and TRBJ2-1, with D perhaps TRBD1 (5 bases). The length of the CDR3 is 14 residues. V was cut by 3 bases and J by 4 bases, with 10 bases left in between. Germline CDR1 MNHEY, CDR2 SMNVEV (reference sequence). The CDR3 DNA reads TGTGCCAGCAGTTTGGACAAACTATACAATGAGCAGTTCTTC. Translating it yields CASSLDKLYNEQFF.

This chain uses TRBV12-2 with TRBJ1-5. TRBV12-2 is noted as a pseudogene. The CDR3 spans 16 residues. The CDR3: CASRLCPGQRGQPQHF. The CDR3 DNA sequence: TGTGCAAGTCGCTTATGTCCGGGCCAGCGGGGTCAGCCCCAGCATTTT.

The CDR3 region has the DNA TGTGCCACCATGGGGCATCTAGCGGAAGACATTCAGTACTTC. This gives the protein CATMGHLAEDIQYF. The rearrangement links TRBV15 to TRBJ2-4, with 7 bases lining up with TRBD2. This CDR3 has 14 amino acids. V shed 7 bases and J 8 bases; nucleotides not matched to a gene: 11. CDR1 and CDR2 from the germline V gene are LNHNV and YYDKDF (reference sequence).

This sequence joins TRBV7-6 and TRBJ2-2; D might be TRBD2 (6 bases). Trimming cost V 2 bases and J 6 bases, with 10 bases left between them. The CDR3 length is 14 residues. The germline V gene has CDR1 SGHVS and CDR2 FNYEAQ. The CDR3 DNA reads as TGTGCCAGCAGCTTACGGGGGTTATCCGGGGAGCTGTTTTTT. Translated: CASSLRGLSGELFF.

This clone appeared a single time. This sequence joins TRBV29-1 and TRBJ2-5, with D possibly being TRBD2 (5 bases). The length of the CDR3 is 13 residues. V was trimmed by 6 bases and J by 0 bases, leaving 11 bases between them. From germline, CDR1 is SQVTM and CDR2 ANQGSEA. The CDR3, as DNA: TGCAGCGTGCGCGGGCCGTACCAAGAGACCCAGTACTTC. It translates to CSVRGPYQETQYF.

The V call is TRBV14, the J call TRBJ1-1; possible D gene TRBD1, 5 bases. Trimming pared 4 bases from V and 0 bases from J, leaving 12 bases between. From germline, CDR1 is SGHDN and CDR2 FVKESK. This CDR3 region has 15 residues. The CDR3: CASSRTSDLNTEAFF. The CDR3 nucleotides read TGTGCCAGCAGCCGGACATCAGATTTGAACACTGAAGCTTTCTTT.

The chain is built from TRBV4-1 and TRBJ2-1; TRBD2 matches 9 bases. The CDR3 consists of 16 residues. The V gene end was trimmed by 2 bases and the J gene end by 5 bases; junction bases not matched to a gene: 7. The V gene's germline CDR1 is MGHRA and CDR2 YSYEKL. The CDR3 bases are TGCGCCAGCAGCCAATCGGGTAGCGGGAGAAACAATGAGCAGTTCTTC. It yields the protein CASSQSGSGRNNEQFF.

V gene TRBV27 combines with J gene TRBJ2-2; D uncertain. The CDR3 length is 16 residues. The ends were cut back, 8 bases at V and 2 bases at J, with 18 bases in the middle. Germline CDR1 MNHEY, CDR2 SMNVEV (reference sequence). As DNA, the CDR3 is TGTGCCAGCTTCACCCGCAGGAACTCCAACACCGGGGAGCTGTTTTTT. Residues: CASFTRRNSNTGELFF.

The chain couples TRBV7-9 to TRBJ2-1, with 11 nucleotides matching TRBD2. Looked up from germline, CDR1 is SEHNR and CDR2 is FQNEAQ (reference sequence). The CDR3 has 16 amino acids. The trim removed 4 bases at V and 2 bases at J, leaving 4 bases unmatched. The CDR3: CASSSIAGGTYNEQFF. Here the CDR3 DNA reads TGTGCCAGCAGCTCGATAGCGGGGGGGACCTACAATGAGCAGTTCTTC.

The rearrangement links TRBV27 to TRBJ2-7; 8 bases map to TRBD1. The CDR3 consists of 15 residues. J lost 4 bases, V lost 5 bases, and 10 bases had no gene match. Germline CDR1 and CDR2: MNHEY and SMNVEV (reference sequence). The CDR3: CASSITGGIRYEQYF. In DNA, the CDR3 is TGTGCCAGCAGTATTACAGGGGGGATTAGGTACGAGCAGTACTTC.

The rearrangement links TRBV15 to TRBJ2-1; 9 bases line up with TRBD2. CDR1 LNHNV and CDR2 YYDKDF come from the germline V gene (reference sequence). This CDR3 has 16 residues. V lost 0 bases, J lost 7 bases, and 7 bases stayed unmatched. CDR3: CATSRDLGGRVNEQFF. As DNA, the CDR3 is TGTGCCACCAGCAGAGATCTCGGCGGGAGGGTTAATGAGCAGTTCTTC. Combining the CDR3 with reference TRBV15 and TRBJ2-1 gives the whole variable domain DAMVIQNPRYQVTQFGKPVTLSCSQTLNHNVMYWYQQKSSQAPKLLFHYYDKDFNNEADTPDNFQSRRPNTSFCFLDIRSPGLGDTAMYLCATSRDLGGRVNEQFFGPGTRLTVL.

The chain uses TRBV7-2 and TRBJ1-2, with D perhaps TRBD1 (6 bases). The CDR3 spans 15 residues. Germline V gene data show CDR1 as SGHTA and CDR2 as FQGNSA. Trimming took 1 base from V and 8 from J, leaving 17 bases between them. CDR3 in amino acids: CASSLGVGATEGYTF. The CDR3 DNA is TGTGCCAGCAGCTTAGGGGTGGGGGCTACCGAAGGCTACACCTTC.

This chain joins TRBV29-1 and TRBJ2-7; 11 positions match TRBD1. Trimming took 4 bases from V and 7 from J; bases not matched to a gene: 9. Germline V lookup: CDR1 SQVTM, CDR2 ANQGSEA. The CDR3 covers 14 residues. The CDR3 sequence is CSVGSDRGHLEQYF. The CDR3 DNA sequence: TGCAGCGTTGGGTCGGACAGGGGGCATTTAGAGCAGTACTTC.

V gene TRBV4-2 combines with J gene TRBJ2-7, with no clear D. This CDR3 comprises 15 residues. The V end was cut by 0 bases, the J end by 5 bases, with 14 bases between. In germline, CDR1 is LGHNA, CDR2 YNFKEQ. CDR3 amino acids: CASSQETGAMNEQYF. CDR3 sequence (DNA): TGTGCCAGCAGCCAAGAAACCGGAGCGATGAACGAGCAGTACTTC.

The chain is built from TRBV7-9 and TRBJ2-1, with TRBD2 matching 10 bases. The CDR3 has 15 residues. V gave up 2 bases and J gave up 8 bases; unmatched junction bases: 6. Germline V CDR1 and CDR2: SEHNR, FQNEAQ (reference sequence). The chain's CDR3 is CASSLTSGKGYEQFF. In DNA, the CDR3 is TGTGCCAGCAGCTTAACTAGCGGGAAGGGTTATGAGCAGTTCTTC.

The chain uses TRBV13 and TRBJ2-7, with TRBD2 identical over 8 bases. V shed 5 bases and J 4 bases; nucleotides not matched to a gene: 10. Per germline, CDR1 PRHDT and CDR2 FYEKMQ (reference sequence). The CDR3 covers 15 residues. CDR3 region: CASSRSGSGSYEQYF. The DNA of the CDR3 is TGTGCCAGCAGCCGGAGCGGGAGTGGATCGTACGAGCAGTACTTC.

The V call is TRBV7-3, the J call TRBJ2-2, with D possibly TRBD1 on 8 matching bases. Trimming removed 4 bases from V and 5 bases from J, with 14 bases in between. In germline, CDR1 is SGHTA, CDR2 FQGTGA. The CDR3 is made up of 15 amino acids. CDR3: CASSSTGGGTGELFF. CDR3 in DNA: TGTGCCAGCAGCTCAACAGGGGGAGGGACCGGGGAGCTGTTTTTT.

V is TRBV12-5 and J is TRBJ2-7; 7 bases line up with TRBD1. The CDR3 covers 16 residues. V shed 5 bases and J 5 bases; nucleotides not matched to a gene: 15. From germline, CDR1 is LGHNT and CDR2 FRNRAP. The CDR3 is CASGQPVRGPTDEQYF. The CDR3 coding sequence is TGTGCTAGTGGTCAACCCGTGAGGGGGCCCACCGACGAGCAGTACTTC.